This T cell receptor (beta chain) was captured by sequencing in a study of blood T cell repertoires in COVID-19. Study-level information: Specimens from acute and convalescent COVID-19 originated in the United States, Italy and Spain. From T cells, B-cell-depleted T cells, or PBMCs came the material, which was cDNA or gDNA.

Germline values: CDR1 ENHRY, CDR2 SYGVKD. V dropped 2 bases and J dropped 4 bases, with 6 bases sitting between them. The CDR3 length is 13 residues. Study processing details: How many nucleated cells were present was estimated from reference gene primer amplification. Measured with immunoSEQ multiplex PCR; TCRdb has only the in-frame clones, and not every one. The V and J calls and clone size are taken from that table; D and trimming were inferred from the DNA. Seen here are 45,000 to 60,000 clones, less than 90% observed once, and the top ten hold 1% to 1.5%. This clone was found a few times. The sequence came from a man in his sixties with acute or convalescent COVID-19. Sample: peripheral blood. The chain links TRBV10-3 to TRBJ2-1, with D uncertain. Here the CDR3 reads CAISETQYNEQFF. Here the CDR3 DNA reads TGTGCCATCAGTGAGACCCAGTACAATGAGCAGTTCTTC.